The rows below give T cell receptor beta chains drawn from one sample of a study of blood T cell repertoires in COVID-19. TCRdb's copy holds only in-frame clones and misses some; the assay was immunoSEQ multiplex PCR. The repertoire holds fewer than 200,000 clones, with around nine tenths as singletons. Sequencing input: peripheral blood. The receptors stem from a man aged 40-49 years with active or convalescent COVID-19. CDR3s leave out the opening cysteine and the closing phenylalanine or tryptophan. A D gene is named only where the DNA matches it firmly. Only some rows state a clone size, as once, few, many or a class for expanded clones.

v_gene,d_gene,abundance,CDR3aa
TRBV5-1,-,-,ASSPGEYTSYEQY
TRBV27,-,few,ASSSGLYGYT
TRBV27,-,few,ASSSTFGLEYEQY
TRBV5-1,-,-,ASSSPTGPLMNTEAF
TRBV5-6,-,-,ASSLYRVSGNTIY
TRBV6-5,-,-,ASSYSRRRGTGELF
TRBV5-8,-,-,ASSDLSSGNTIY
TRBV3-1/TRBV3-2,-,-,ASPEAFPPGFGSGNTIY
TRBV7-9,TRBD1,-,ASSFRTGTGGMEQY
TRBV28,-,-,ASSFRQITGYT
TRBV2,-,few,ASTRDISNQPQH
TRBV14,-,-,ASSQAQGIDTQY
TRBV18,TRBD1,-,ASSPPGTVYNEQF
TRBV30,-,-,AWSQLPGSTDTQY
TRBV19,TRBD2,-,ASSIGLAGSLSYEQY
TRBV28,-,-,ASSSTSGTNYGYT
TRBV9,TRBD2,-,ASDGTSGRAGEQF
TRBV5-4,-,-,ASSPSLGGAIGYT
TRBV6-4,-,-,ASSAQPGQKNTEAF
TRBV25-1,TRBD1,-,ASSDTRTGHEKLF
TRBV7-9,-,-,ASSLAGSGNQPQH
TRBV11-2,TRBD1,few,ASSPMTGGPFYGYT
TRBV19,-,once,ASSSRPRQISGNTIY
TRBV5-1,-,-,ASSLAAGDSYGYT
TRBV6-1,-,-,ASSEGRSNYGYT
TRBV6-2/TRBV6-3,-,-,ASSTPRRTDA
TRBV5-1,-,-,ASSEIASYNEQF
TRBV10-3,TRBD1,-,AGRGRDYGYT